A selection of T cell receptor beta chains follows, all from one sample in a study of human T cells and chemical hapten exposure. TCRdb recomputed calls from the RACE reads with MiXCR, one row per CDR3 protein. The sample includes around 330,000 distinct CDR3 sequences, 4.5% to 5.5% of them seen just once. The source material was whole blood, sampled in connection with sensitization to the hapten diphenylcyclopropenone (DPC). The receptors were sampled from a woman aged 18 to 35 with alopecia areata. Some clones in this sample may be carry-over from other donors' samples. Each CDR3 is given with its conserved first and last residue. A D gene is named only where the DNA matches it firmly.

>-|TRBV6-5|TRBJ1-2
CASSYVWTDNNYGYTF
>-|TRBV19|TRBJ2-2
CASSIDLDRWRTGELFF
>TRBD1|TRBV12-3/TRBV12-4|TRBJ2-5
CASSLDRGRRQETQYF
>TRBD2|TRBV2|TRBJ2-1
CASSTSGGAFYNEQFF
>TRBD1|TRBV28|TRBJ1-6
CASRGPGQGRRNSPLHF
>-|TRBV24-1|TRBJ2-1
CATSAPGGVPYNEQFF
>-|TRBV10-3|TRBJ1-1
CAISDGFAYEAFF
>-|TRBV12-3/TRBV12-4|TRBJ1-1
CASSLAGTEAFF
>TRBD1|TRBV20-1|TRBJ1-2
CSARPGTDGPYGYTF
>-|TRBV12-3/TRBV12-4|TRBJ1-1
CASSPGRQITEAFF
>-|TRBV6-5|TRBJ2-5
CASSRQSGAEETQYF
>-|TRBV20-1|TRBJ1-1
CSAYTSMNTEAFF
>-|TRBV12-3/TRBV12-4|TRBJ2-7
CASSPAGQILTYEQYF
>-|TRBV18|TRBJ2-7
CASSPRGVAYEQYF
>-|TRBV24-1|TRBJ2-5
CATSDLINPETQYF
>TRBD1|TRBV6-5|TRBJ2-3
CASSRDRGRTDTQYF
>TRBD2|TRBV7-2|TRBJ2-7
CASSQRSGTIDYEQYF
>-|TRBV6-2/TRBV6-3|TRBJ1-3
CASIQHGSGNTIYF
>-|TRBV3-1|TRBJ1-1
CASSPTGGETLNTEAFF
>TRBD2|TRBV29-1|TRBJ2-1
CSVEASGGAQYEQFF
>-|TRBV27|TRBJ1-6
CASSLYGGDSPLHF
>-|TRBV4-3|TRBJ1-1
CASSQARNTEAFF
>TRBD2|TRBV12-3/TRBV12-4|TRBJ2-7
CASSSGTSGAYEQYF
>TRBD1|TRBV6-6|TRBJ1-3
CASSFDRASGNTIYF
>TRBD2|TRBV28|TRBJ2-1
CASSLSELAGGGEQFF
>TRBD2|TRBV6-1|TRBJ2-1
CASIALAGGSYNEQFF
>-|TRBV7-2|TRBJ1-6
CASRYRVGNSPLHF
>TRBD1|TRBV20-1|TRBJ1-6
CSARDRGTGSEPLHF
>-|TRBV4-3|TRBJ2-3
CASSPTTGSSTDTQYF
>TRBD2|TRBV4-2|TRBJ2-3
CPGTSGGGTDTQYF
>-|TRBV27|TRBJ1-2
CASSRSPIRHDGYTF
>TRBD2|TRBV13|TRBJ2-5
CASSPSGGWKETQYF
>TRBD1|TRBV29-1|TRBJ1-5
CSVDPMDRGNQPQHF
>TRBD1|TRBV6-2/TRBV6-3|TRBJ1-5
CASSPGTGPSNQPQHF
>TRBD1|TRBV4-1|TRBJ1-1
CASSQDQGAWTEAFF
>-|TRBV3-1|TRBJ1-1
CASSQDEGLQAFF
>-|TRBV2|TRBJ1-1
CASTGDINTEAFF
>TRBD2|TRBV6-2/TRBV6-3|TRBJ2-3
CASSGGLLTDTQYF
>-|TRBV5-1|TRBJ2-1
CASSLNQGTYNEQFF
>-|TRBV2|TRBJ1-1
CASSTDRSLAFF
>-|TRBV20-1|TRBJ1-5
CSATDRGASNQPQHF
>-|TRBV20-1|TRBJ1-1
CSARDGTGIAIRAFF
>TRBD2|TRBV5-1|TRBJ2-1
CASMGSGGPTYNEQFF
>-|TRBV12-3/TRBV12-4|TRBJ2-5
CASTSPVGETQYF
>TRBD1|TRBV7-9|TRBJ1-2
CASSLFGQVNYGYTF
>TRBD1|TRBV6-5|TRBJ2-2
CASNPSLQGPTGELFF
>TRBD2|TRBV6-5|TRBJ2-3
CASSRTSDTQYF
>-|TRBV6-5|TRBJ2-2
CASNLYGTGELFF
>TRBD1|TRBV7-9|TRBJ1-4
CASSEDRGRNEKLFF
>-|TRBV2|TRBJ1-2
CASSVSGTYGYTF